This T cell receptor (beta chain) was sequenced during a study of cytomegalovirus exposure and HLA in healthy donors (dated by TCRdb to the late 2010s). Background on the whole study: In an earlier analysis of around 540 of the donors, about 270 Gb of sequence data and 90 million to 120 million unique TCR beta sequences from about 179 million T cells were reported. On average, roughly 250,000 unique TCR beta nucleotide sequences were sequenced per donor among about 400 genotyped donors of the cohort, with about 17% of those sequences being non-productive. Of the roughly 400 genotyped donors, approximately 83% fell in the genetic ancestry cluster associated with self-reported Caucasian donors. The number of typed donors differed by locus: about 620-640 for A, B, C, DRB1 and DQB1; 522 for DQA1; 606 for DPA1; and around 470 for DPB1. To study patterns of TCR occurrence, a later analysis re-analyzed previously published TCR beta repertoires from 500 to 850 donors and added high-resolution HLA genotyping. The study used immunosequencing to profile the T cell repertoires of several hundred subjects and linked those repertoires to cytomegalovirus serostatus. Both class I and class II loci were covered by HLA typing, at four-digit resolution. Approximately 300 gigabases of sequencing data and around 87 million unique TCR sequences were included in an early release covering around 600 HLA-typed donors. High-throughput TCR immunosequencing, statistical association of individual TCRs with disease status, and machine learning were combined to predict cytomegalovirus infection status. Donor age, sex, ethnicity and CMV serostatus were compiled together with the repertoire data. In addition to the first cohort of around 670 subjects, a separate validation cohort of about 120 different subjects was used. The study aimed to test whether cataloging public T cell receptors could reveal signatures of past pathogen exposure. A later genetic analysis used genome-wide SNP genotypes for about 65% of the roughly 670 donors, treating that subset as a discovery cohort. Every discovery cohort repertoire had been produced on one sequencing platform. A handful of DR-DQ haplotypes were handled as single units for association and clustering because linkage in the cohort was strong. In an earlier analysis of roughly 580 of the donors, high-throughput TCR beta sequencing was used to judge whether each TCR beta V gene segment behaved as functional or pseudogenic. The later analysis used no new phenotypic data to find candidate immune exposures, relying instead on TCR beta sequences and their occurrence across donors.

The sample holds one count of this clone. This clone's antigen is unknown. Per-nucleotide qualities are absent, and no much larger clonotype sits a single base away. General study outcomes and caveats: Strong co-occurrence of HLA alleles, especially DR and DQ, made assigning TCR associations to individual alleles difficult. Because HLA typing was missing for some donors at each locus, association tests included only the typed subset. In a later analysis, most CMV-associated TCR beta chains were found to appear HLA-restricted, with HLA associations seemingly driven largely by CMV exposure. Because the 87-base-pair reads could not distinguish some IMGT-functional V segments, including TRBV6-2 and TRBV6-3, those segments were excluded. Seventeen rarely observed V segments, including chromosome 9 orphons, were excluded from the earlier analysis of almost 600 of the donors because counts were too low. Linkage disequilibrium might explain the correlated functional status among segregating V segments, but an unknown experimental factor could not be ruled out. A later analysis reported that several top co-occurrence clusters appeared linked to parvovirus B19, influenza, CMV and Epstein-Barr virus. While some public TCRs were present in many individuals, most TCR sequences turned up only very rarely across donors. In both the original and validation cohorts, the classifier was reported to diagnose cytomegalovirus status with high specificity and sensitivity. A few of the identified cytomegalovirus-associated TCR beta chains were confirmed in vitro to be specific for cytomegalovirus antigens. The authors suggested that the approach could potentially be generalized to other disease states and immunological phenotypes. In a later analysis, HLA-associated TCR beta chains were found to be more clonally expanded and to have lower generation probabilities than equally common non-associated chains. In a later analysis, TCR association rates were found to vary across HLA loci, with the most associated TCRs seen for DRB1 alleles and the fewest for HLA-C alleles. Compared with the roughly 670-donor mean, donors in an Asian-associated ancestry cluster had fewer N-insertions in productive TCRs, according to a later genetic analysis. A further reported finding was that TCR beta sequences accurately predicted the HLA-A and HLA-B alleles for most subjects in the first cohort. Only TCR beta chains were sequenced in this cohort, and the absence of alpha or paired-chain data limited detectable features. A cluster of highly shared sequence variants was judged likely to be a technical artifact of the sequencing pipeline. Broadly in line with IMGT annotations, most TCR beta V segments showed up in productive rearrangements about 87% or about 30% of the time in an earlier analysis of 587 of the donors. Specific HLA alleles were associated with around 18,000 TCR beta sequences at a false discovery rate of 0.05 in a later analysis. CMV serostatus was the only immune exposure information available for the cohort. Roughly uniform sequencing depth across donors was assumed in presence/absence analyses, although this assumption may not hold. A later genetic analysis associated a missense DCLRE1C variant with V-gene and J-gene trimming of TCR beta chains, and an independent cohort replicated the association. A total of about 150 TCR beta chains were listed by the study as associated with cytomegalovirus.

The cohort comprised around 690 healthy bone marrow donors. At the time of sampling, every cohort member was nominally healthy, though immune exposures that went unrecorded were likely present. The donor was CMV seropositive and belonged to the group of around 300 seropositive cohort members. A peripheral blood sample was collected from each donor, and TCR beta sequencing was performed on peripheral blood mononuclear cells. Genomic DNA extraction from the blood cell samples was performed with the Qiagen DNeasy Blood Extraction Kit. V trim: 0 bases; J trim: 3 bases; unmatched bases: 3. The CDR3 goes from the cysteine to the phenylalanine over 15 residues. The read is trimmed to its CDR3 DNA, 45 bases read in frame from base 1. From a lookup of the germline V gene, CDR1 and CDR2 are SGHRS and YFSETQ. Library preparation was by the immunoSEQ multiplex PCR assay. The multiplex PCR relied on a mix of 60 forward primers for TCR Vbeta segments and 13 reverse primers for TCR Jbeta segments. A multiplex PCR assay on genomic DNA amplified the CDR3 region of rearranged TCR beta genes. The amplified TCR beta libraries were sequenced on the Illumina HiSeq System as 87-base-pair reads. The authors' analysis ran thus. Across the 700 or so repertoires, a later analysis counted about 81 million unique TCR beta chains, approximately 12 million of which were shared by at least two donors. A nearest-neighbor algorithm error-corrected the raw reads and collapsed the reads into unique sequences, merging closely related sequences to remove PCR and sequencing errors. To assign V, D and J gene segments, CDR3 sequences were aligned to IMGT reference sequences. For a sequence to be retained, at least a six-nucleotide match to both a V gene segment and a J gene segment was required. Rearrangements were classified as productive when the CDR3 lacked stop codons and remained in frame with V and J, and all other rearrangements were classified as non-productive. Following IMGT convention, CDR3 was defined as the stretch from the second conserved V-encoded cysteine up to the conserved J-encoded phenylalanine. The earlier analysis of 500 to 600 of the donors excluded sequences that lacked an unambiguous match to a single V gene segment. An earlier analysis of 500 to 700 of the donors classified V segments as functional when productive rearrangements were above 56.7% and as segregating when the standard deviation between donors was above 5%. A statistical classification framework was built for diagnosing cytomegalovirus status from the catalog of TCR beta chain sequences. In a later analysis, V and J genes were assigned by comparing TCR nucleotide sequences against IMGT/GENE-DB human TR gene sequences. A later analysis assigned CDR3 sequences and most-parsimonious VDJ recombination scenarios with the TCRdist pipeline. In a later analysis, each TCR beta chain was defined by its CDR3 amino acid sequence together with its V-gene family, and reads without a unique V-gene family were excluded. To address suspected cross-contamination and a sequencing artifact, a later analysis removed around 600 highly shared, low-generation-probability nucleotide sequences. A later analysis calculated a clonal expansion index for each public chain from normalized within-repertoire ranks of inferred template counts. In a later analysis, generation probabilities were computed using a VDJ recombination model fitted to out-of-frame rearrangements, and the results were checked against IGoR. In a later analysis, TCR-TCR, TCR-HLA and TCR-CMV co-occurrence was scored with hypergeometric tests, and a repertoire-size bias correction was applied to TCR pairs. In a later analysis, false discovery rates were estimated by permuting HLA or CMV assignments 20 times. In a later analysis, co-occurring TCRs were grouped using DBSCAN, and TCRdist sequence similarity was added for clustering within HLA-allele-positive subsets. Repertoires with fewer than 30,000 or more than 120,000 public chains, plus five repertoires with anomalous nucleotide sharing, were excluded from co-occurrence clustering. In its TCRdb copy, this immuneACCESS table keeps in-frame sequences only and misses some clones. Where compared with another copy, unresolved V genes explain less than half of these, and the others have no known cause. V and J calls and clone size are those listed in that table; D and trimming were worked out from the DNA. The sample has about 130,000 clones on record, approximately 78% of them singletons. The ten largest account for approximately 6% of the sample.

Input material: PBMCs. The clonotype was recovered from a woman in her thirties or forties in good health and CMV-seropositive. The chain is assembled from TRBV5-1 and TRBJ2-1; 7 central nucleotides agree with TRBD1. The CDR3 reads as follows: CASSLEGADYNEQFF. The sequence in DNA is TGCGCCAGCAGCTTGGAGGGGGCAGACTACAATGAGCAGTTCTTC.